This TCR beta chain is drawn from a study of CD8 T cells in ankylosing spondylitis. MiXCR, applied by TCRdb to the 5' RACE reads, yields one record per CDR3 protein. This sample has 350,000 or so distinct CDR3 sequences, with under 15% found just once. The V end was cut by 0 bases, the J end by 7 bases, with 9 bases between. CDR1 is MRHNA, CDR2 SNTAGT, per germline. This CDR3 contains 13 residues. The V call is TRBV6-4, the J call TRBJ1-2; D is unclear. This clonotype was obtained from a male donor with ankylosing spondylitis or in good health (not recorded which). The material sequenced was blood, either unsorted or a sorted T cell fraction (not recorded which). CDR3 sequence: CASSDSRTAGYTF. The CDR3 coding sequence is TGTGCCAGCAGTGACTCAAGAACTGCTGGCTACACCTTC.